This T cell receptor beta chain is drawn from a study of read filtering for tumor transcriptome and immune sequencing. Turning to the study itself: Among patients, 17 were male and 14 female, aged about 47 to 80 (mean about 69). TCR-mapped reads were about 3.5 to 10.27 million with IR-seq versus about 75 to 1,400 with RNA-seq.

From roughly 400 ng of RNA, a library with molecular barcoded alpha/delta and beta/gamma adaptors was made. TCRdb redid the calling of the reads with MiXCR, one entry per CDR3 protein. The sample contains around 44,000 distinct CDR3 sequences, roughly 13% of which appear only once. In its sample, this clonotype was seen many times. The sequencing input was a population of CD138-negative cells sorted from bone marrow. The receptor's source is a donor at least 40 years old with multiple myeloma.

The CDR3 nucleotides read TGTGCCTTAGCCTTTCATGCGAACACTGAAGCTTTCTTT. Translation gives CALAFHANTEAFF. The rearrangement uses TRBV30 and TRBJ1-1; D call uncertain. V lost 7 bases, J lost 1 base, and 13 bases lay in between. This CDR3 is 13 amino acids long. Germline CDR1 is GTSNPN and CDR2 is SVGIG (reference sequence).